This T cell receptor (beta chain) was sequenced during a study of regulatory T cells in long-lasting Graves disease. Study background: Antithyroid drug use was under 3 months in newly diagnosed Graves' patients. General study results and limits: The researchers studied only peripheral blood, not thyroid tissue.

Time point here: newly diagnosed GD, antithyroid drugs for less than 3 months. The authors made the TCR library using RNA they extracted from PBMCs. This clonotype was counted at least ten times. Antigen unknown. Deletions cut 8 bases from V and 3 bases from J, with 5 bases between. The CDR3 covers 11 residues. The V gene's germline CDR1 is MDHEN and CDR2 SYDVKM. iRepertoire HTBI primers and Arm-PCR of CDR3 regions built TCR beta libraries. TCRdb ran MiXCR on the multiplex PCR reads and lists one entry per CDR3 protein. This repertoire shows 550,000 to 600,000 distinct CDR3 sequences, 15% to 20% found once; its top ten account for about 11%. The data were also submitted as part of a second study, on T cells in Graves' hyperthyroidism and ophthalmopathy. That publication notes: It was considered stable Graves' hyperthyroidism when ophthalmopathy did not progress within 18 months.

The source was peripheral blood mononuclear cells (PBMCs), collected at new diagnosis, from a patient treated with antithyroid drugs. The clonotype was recovered from a man younger than 35 with Graves disease. This chain connects TRBV28 to TRBJ1-5, with D uncertain. CDR3 loop: CASSPNQPQHF. CDR3 sequence (DNA): TGTGCCAGCTCCCCCAATCAGCCCCAGCATTTT.